Listed here are 18 T cell receptor beta chains from one sample, sequenced in a study of T-cell reconstitution after alpha-beta-depleted transplantation in children. Using unique molecular identifiers, the investigators prepared the TCRbeta library. TCRdb re-derived calls from the PCR reads in MiXCR, one entry per CDR3 protein. The data show some 830,000 distinct CDR3 sequences, under 20% seen once. The sequenced sample was PBMCs, mostly from graft donor cells, obtained 360 days after TCRalphabeta/CD19-depleted stem cell transplant. These TCRs come from a male patient under 18 who had a stem cell transplant for acute lymphoblastic leukemia, so the T cells may come from the graft donor.

This rearrangement joins TRBV27 to TRBJ2-7, with 12 bases lining up with TRBD2. With V trimmed by 4 bases and J by 3 bases, 13 bases remained unmatched. Germline V gene lookup returns CDR1 MNHEY and CDR2 SMNVEV (reference sequence). The CDR3 has 18 amino acids. The CDR3 loop reads CASSSLVIGLAGLYEQYF. In DNA, the CDR3 is TGTGCCAGCAGTTCTCTCGTCATCGGACTAGCGGGGCTCTACGAGCAGTACTTC.

The chain recombines TRBV4-2 with TRBJ1-5, with 10 bases aligning to TRBD1. Unmatched junction bases numbered 21, after V lost 4 bases and J lost 3 bases. The V gene's germline CDR1 is LGHNA and CDR2 YNFKEQ. The CDR3 loop spans 21 amino acids. CDR3 sequence: CASSRQAYRDRGWVSNQPQHF. CDR3 sequence (DNA): TGTGCCAGCAGCCGCCAAGCGTATCGGGACAGGGGATGGGTTTCCAATCAGCCCCAGCATTTT.

V is TRBV9 and J is TRBJ2-5; D is ambiguous. Germline CDR1 reads SGDLS; CDR2 reads YYNGEE. The V and J ends lost 4 bases and 1 base respectively, with 17 bases between them. This CDR3 spans 16 amino acids. In nucleotides, the CDR3 is TGTGCCAGCAGCTCCTCCCCCTGGGCCATCCAAGAGACCCAGTACTTC. The encoded protein is CASSSSPWAIQETQYF. The whole variable domain, filled in from reference TRBV9 and TRBJ2-5, reads DSGVTQTPKHLITATGQRVTLRCSPRSGDLSVYWYQQSLDQGLQFLIQYYNGEERAKGNILERFSAQQFPDLHSELNLSSLELGDSALYFCASSSSPWAIQETQYFGPGTRLLVL.

This clonotype occurred a few times. The chain employs TRBV19 and TRBJ2-1; D gene unclear. This CDR3 spans 18 amino acids. V was pared by 3 bases and J by 8 bases, with 26 bases between. In germline, CDR1 is LNHDA, CDR2 SQIVND (reference sequence). CDR3 in DNA: TGTGCCAGTAGTATCTTTGAGAGAGCCTTTCCCTACACCGATGAGCAGTTCTTC. It yields the protein CASSIFERAFPYTDEQFF.

The gene calls are TRBV12-3 or TRBV12-4 and TRBJ2-2; 8 nucleotides match TRBD2. V gave up 5 bases and J gave up 4 bases; unmatched junction bases: 6. The CDR3 contains 15 residues. The chain's CDR3 is CASSPGTRPTGELFF. DNA for the CDR3: TGTGCCAGCAGTCCCGGGACTAGACCCACCGGGGAGCTGTTTTTT.

The chain is built from TRBV3-1 and TRBJ1-2; D gene uncertain. V was pared by 4 bases and J by 6 bases, with 12 bases between. This CDR3 contains 13 residues. Germline loops: CDR1 LGHDT, CDR2 YNNKEL (reference sequence). CDR3 loop: CASSLSNDDGYTF. CDR3 DNA: TGTGCCAGCAGCCTCTCCAACGACGATGGCTACACCTTC.

V and J are TRBV3-1 and TRBJ2-1; D perhaps matches TRBD2 (5 bases). V gave up 4 bases and J gave up 13 bases, with 14 bases separating them. CDR1 and CDR2 from the germline V gene are LGHDT and YNNKEL (reference sequence). CDR3 size: 12 residues. CDR3 nucleotides: TGTGCCAGCAGCCCCTTTGGCCTAGCACAGTTCTTC. Protein sequence: CASSPFGLAQFF.

The V call is TRBV11-1, the J call TRBJ2-3, with TRBD1 identical over 8 bases. The germline gives CDR1 SGHAT, CDR2 FQDESV (reference sequence). This CDR3 region has 13 residues. The trim removed 6 bases at V and 6 bases at J, leaving 5 bases unmatched. CDR3 DNA sequence: TGTGCCAGCAGACCTGACAGGGGCGATACGCAGTATTTT. Translation gives CASRPDRGDTQYF.

This clonotype was seen only a few times. The chain recombines TRBV6-5 with TRBJ2-3; TRBD1 might be the D (6 bases). Trimming stripped 0 bases from V and 6 bases from J, with 16 bases between. This CDR3 has 16 residues. CDR1 is MNHEY and CDR2 is SVGAGI in the germline V gene. CDR3 nucleotide sequence: TGTGCCAGCAGTTACTCGGCCCAGGGGTGGCGTGATACGCAGTATTTT. This translates into CASSYSAQGWRDTQYF.

This clonotype was counted between two and nine times. The chain uses TRBV5-5 and TRBJ2-5, with unresolved D. Trimming stripped 0 bases from V and 7 bases from J, with 10 bases between. The CDR3 loop spans 13 amino acids. Germline CDR1 and CDR2: SGHKS and YYEKEE (reference sequence). The CDR3, as DNA: TGTGCCAGCAGCTTGGTTGGGAAAGGGACCCAGTACTTC. This encodes CASSLVGKGTQYF.

The chain employs TRBV9 and TRBJ2-1; 8 bases agree with TRBD2. The CDR3 runs to 15 residues. V dropped 3 bases and J dropped 2; count of bases not matched to a gene: 4. Germline CDR1 and CDR2: SGDLS and YYNGEE. CDR3 DNA sequence: TGTGCCAGCAGCGCTTCAGCGGGGGCCTACAATGAGCAGTTCTTC. The encoded protein is CASSASAGAYNEQFF.

This rearrangement joins TRBV15 to TRBJ1-5; D not certain. The CDR3 covers 16 residues. Germline-derived CDR1 and CDR2 are LNHNV and YYDKDF (reference sequence). The V end lost 1 base, the J end lost 0 bases, and 10 bases lay between the germline ends. Here the CDR3 DNA reads TGTGCCACCAGCAGAGTCCGACGCTATAGCAATCAGCCCCAGCATTTT. This sequence encodes CATSRVRRYSNQPQHF. The full variable domain, rest sourced from reference TRBV15 and TRBJ1-5, is DAMVIQNPRYQVTQFGKPVTLSCSQTLNHNVMYWYQQKSSQAPKLLFHYYDKDFNNEADTPDNFQSRRPNTSFCFLDIRSPGLGDTAMYLCATSRVRRYSNQPQHFGDGTRLSIL.

This clonotype has a count of ten or more. The rearrangement uses TRBV20-1 and TRBJ2-1; 14 nucleotides align to TRBD2. The J segment lost 7 bases and the V segment lost 3 bases, leaving 2 bases of the junction unmatched. This CDR3 contains 14 residues. Germline CDR1 and CDR2: DFQATT and SNEGSKA (reference sequence). Written as DNA, the CDR3 is TGCAGTGCTAGCAGGACTAGCGGGAGGAATGAGCAGTTCTTC. Amino acids: CSASRTSGRNEQFF.

This clonotype has more than one count but fewer than ten. The chain couples TRBV12-3 or TRBV12-4 to TRBJ2-1; unclear D gene. V was shortened by 3 bases and J by 6 bases, with 9 bases between the two germline ends. The CDR3 is 13 amino acids. Here the CDR3 reads CASSFGPVNEQFF. CDR3 sequence (DNA): TGTGCCAGCAGTTTCGGCCCGGTCAATGAGCAGTTCTTC.

The rearrangement uses TRBV6-6 and TRBJ1-1; the D gene is possibly TRBD1 (5 bases). The CDR3 has 13 residues. Germline lookup yields CDR1 MNHNY and CDR2 SVGAGI (reference sequence). The ends were cut back, 1 base at V and 8 bases at J, with 11 bases in the middle. The CDR3 coding sequence is TGTGCCAGCAGTTACTTCCGGGGGTTCGAAGCTTTCTTT. This gives the protein CASSYFRGFEAFF.

This chain uses TRBV29-1 with TRBJ2-4; 10 bases line up with TRBD1. With 6 bases clipped from V and 5 bases from J, the junction kept 10 bases outside the gene matches. Germline V gene data show CDR1 as SQVTM and CDR2 as ANQGSEA. The length of the CDR3 is 15 residues. Here the CDR3 reads CSVAAFGTGENIQYF. The CDR3 nucleotides are TGCAGCGTCGCTGCATTCGGGACAGGGGAAAACATTCAGTACTTC.

This clonotype was picked up one time. V usage is TRBV7-9 and J usage is TRBJ1-4; D is unresolved. Germline CDR1 and CDR2: SEHNR and FQNEAQ (reference sequence). This CDR3 has 15 amino acids. The V end lost 5 bases, the J end lost 3 bases, and 13 bases lay between the germline ends. CDR3 bases: TGTGCCAGCAGCCCGGGGAGCCTATCTAATGAAAAACTGTTTTTT. Translated: CASSPGSLSNEKLFF.

This clonotype showed up just a few times. V gene TRBV4-1 combines with J gene TRBJ2-3; no clear D gene. V lost 0 bases, J lost 6 bases, and 13 bases lay in between. Per germline, CDR1 MGHRA and CDR2 YSYEKL. This CDR3 contains 15 residues. The CDR3 is CASSQEGREVDTQYF. For the CDR3, the DNA is TGCGCCAGCAGCCAAGAGGGTCGCGAGGTGGATACGCAGTATTTT.